This paragraph reports one T cell receptor beta chain. The antigen remains undetermined. Profiling relied on immunoSEQ multiplex PCR, and the TCRdb table lists in-frame clones only, not all of them. Counted here are 20,000 to 25,000 clones, around 77% occurring once; the ten biggest clones make up roughly 16%. Autologous stem cell transplantation was followed by relapse in every patient, and brentuximab vedotin exposure varied. Germline lookup yields CDR1 SGDLS and CDR2 YYNGEE. Trimming at V came to 0 bases and at J to 4 bases, leaving 3 bases not matched to a gene. This CDR3 is built from 14 residues. The source of the sample is a study of PD-1 blockade in classical Hodgkin lymphoma. General study findings and limits: Whereas CD4+ TCR diversity had risen significantly by C4D1, CD8+ TCR diversity had not. Nivolumab initiated under 1 year post-ASCT led to patient exclusion. The drivers behind the repertoire differences, possibly disease activity or prior therapy, remain undefined.

The source was peripheral blood mononuclear cells (PBMCs), collected before the second cycle of nivolumab. The TCR comes from a human donor with classical Hodgkin lymphoma. V and J are TRBV9 and TRBJ2-5; 7 bases agree with TRBD2. The CDR3 sequence is CASSVAGGVETQYF. Here the CDR3 DNA reads TGTGCCAGCAGCGTAGCTGGGGGGGTAGAGACCCAGTACTTC.